The T cell receptor (beta chain) described here comes from a study of cytomegalovirus exposure and HLA in healthy donors (dated by TCRdb to the late 2010s). At the level of the whole study: In an earlier analysis of some 550 of the donors, 276 Gb of sequence data and approximately 100 million unique TCR beta sequences from about 190 million T cells were reported. Approximately 330 gigabases of sequencing data and around 85 million unique TCR sequences made up an early release that covered 640 HLA-typed donors. Among the roughly 390 genotyped donors, roughly 80% belonged to the genetic ancestry cluster associated with self-reported Caucasian donors. The study aimed to test whether cataloging public T cell receptors could reveal signatures of past pathogen exposure. The T cell repertoires of around 730 subjects were profiled by immunosequencing and related to cytomegalovirus serostatus. A separate validation cohort of roughly 130 different subjects was used in addition to the roughly 670-subject first cohort. To predict cytomegalovirus infection status, the study combined high-throughput TCR immunosequencing, statistical association of individual TCRs with disease status, and machine learning. A later analysis re-examined previously published TCR beta repertoires from 610 or so donors and added high-resolution HLA genotyping to investigate patterns of TCR occurrence. Rather than using new phenotypic data, the later analysis identified candidate immune exposures from TCR beta sequences and from how often those sequences occurred across donors. An earlier analysis of 587 of the donors used high-throughput TCR beta sequencing to judge whether each TCR beta V gene segment behaved as functional or pseudogenic. Donor age, sex, ethnicity and CMV serostatus were collected together with the repertoire data. A later genetic analysis took genome-wide SNP genotypes for about 55% of the 666 donors and used that subset as a discovery cohort. Every discovery cohort repertoire had been produced on one sequencing platform. Both class I and class II loci were covered by HLA typing, at four-digit resolution. Typing coverage varied by locus: about 629-640 donors for A, B, C, DRB1 and DQB1; some 520 for DQA1; more than 600 for DPA1; 450 to 480 for DPB1. Four or five DR-DQ haplotypes were treated as single units for association and clustering because of strong linkage in the cohort. On average, around 240,000 unique TCR beta nucleotide sequences were sequenced per donor among 300 to 500 genotyped donors of the cohort, with roughly 19% of those sequences being non-productive. Here is what the overall study found, with its caveats: According to a later analysis, TCR association rates differed among HLA loci, with DRB1 alleles showing the most associated TCRs and HLA-C alleles showing the fewest. A later genetic analysis associated a missense DCLRE1C variant with V-gene and J-gene trimming of TCR beta chains, and an independent cohort replicated the association. Broadly in line with IMGT annotations, most TCR beta V segments showed up in productive rearrangements about 90% or about 30% of the time in an earlier analysis of about 500 of the donors. According to a later genetic analysis, donors in an Asian-associated ancestry cluster had fewer N-insertions in productive TCRs than the roughly 660-donor mean. Because some donors lacked HLA typing at each locus, the association tests relied only on the typed subset. A cluster of highly shared sequence variants was judged likely to be a technical artifact of the sequencing pipeline. Because the 87-base-pair reads could not distinguish some IMGT-functional V segments, including TRBV6-2 and TRBV6-3, those segments were excluded. Roughly uniform sequencing depth across donors was assumed in presence/absence analyses, although this assumption may not hold. CMV serostatus was the only immune exposure information available for the cohort. Specific HLA alleles were associated with more than 15,000 TCR beta sequences at a false discovery rate of 0.05 in a later analysis. In a later analysis, HLA-associated TCR beta chains were found to be more clonally expanded and to have lower generation probabilities than equally common non-associated chains. According to the authors, the approach could potentially be generalized to other disease states and immunological phenotypes. When HLA alleles, especially DR and DQ, strongly co-occurred, attributing TCR associations to individual alleles was difficult. Most TCR sequences were seen in very few donors, while some public TCRs were found in many individuals. The earlier analysis of some 560 of the donors excluded roughly 17 rarely observed V segments, including chromosome 9 orphons, because counts were too low. A total of 164 TCR beta chains were listed by the study as associated with cytomegalovirus. Several of the top co-occurrence clusters appeared to be linked to parvovirus B19, influenza, CMV and Epstein-Barr virus, according to a later analysis. Cytomegalovirus status was reported to be diagnosed by the classifier with high specificity and sensitivity in both the original and validation cohorts. A further reported finding was that TCR beta sequences accurately predicted the HLA-A and HLA-B alleles for most subjects in the first cohort. A later analysis found that most CMV-associated TCR beta chains appeared HLA-restricted, with HLA associations seemingly driven largely by CMV exposure. Linkage disequilibrium might explain the correlated functional status among segregating V segments, but an unknown experimental factor could not be excluded. The cohort was sequenced for TCR beta chains only, and without alpha or paired-chain data the features that could be detected were limited. In vitro tests confirmed that a few of the cytomegalovirus-associated TCR beta chains recognize cytomegalovirus antigens.

A word on this clone: Its antigen target is currently unknown. Qualities for individual bases were not recorded, and no much larger clone is one base off.

CDR1 LGHNA and CDR2 YSLEER were looked up in the germline V gene. V is clipped by 4 bases and J by 5 bases, and the sequence between their germline boundaries is 11 bases long. The CDR3 contains 13 residues, cysteine and phenylalanine counted. The entry retains the CDR3 DNA only, 39 bases that are in frame from base 1. The method behind the library was the immunoSEQ multiplex PCR assay. A mixture of 60 forward primers for TCR Vbeta segments and 13 reverse primers for TCR Jbeta segments was used in the multiplex PCR. The CDR3 region of rearranged TCR beta genes was amplified from genomic DNA by a multiplex PCR assay. On the Illumina HiSeq System, the amplified TCR beta libraries were sequenced as 87-base-pair reads. On the study's bioinformatics: Across the 500 to 850 repertoires, a later analysis counted approximately 75 million unique TCR beta chains, roughly 11 million of which were shared by at least two donors. Raw reads were error-corrected and collapsed into unique sequences by a nearest-neighbor algorithm in which closely related sequences were merged to remove PCR and sequencing errors. CDR3 sequences were aligned to IMGT reference sequences to assign V, D and J gene segments. Each retained sequence needed at least a six-nucleotide match to both a V gene segment and a J gene segment. Rearrangements were classified as productive when the CDR3 lacked stop codons and remained in frame with V and J, and all other rearrangements were classified as non-productive. CDR3 was defined according to IMGT convention as the region running from the second conserved V-encoded cysteine to the conserved J-encoded phenylalanine. The earlier analysis of 587 of the donors excluded sequences that lacked an unambiguous match to a single V gene segment. In an earlier analysis of approximately 500 of the donors, a V segment was called functional when productive rearrangements were above 56.7%, and segregating when the standard deviation between donors exceeded 5%. To diagnose cytomegalovirus status from the catalog of TCR beta chain sequences, a statistical classification framework was built. V and J gene assignment, in a later analysis, came from comparing TCR nucleotide sequences with IMGT/GENE-DB human TR gene sequences. Using the TCRdist pipeline, a later analysis assigned CDR3 sequences along with most-parsimonious VDJ recombination scenarios. In a later analysis, every TCR beta chain was defined by the combination of its CDR3 amino acid sequence and its V-gene family, and reads without a unique V-gene family were dropped. In a later analysis, fewer than 650 highly shared, low-generation-probability nucleotide sequences were removed to address suspected cross-contamination and a sequencing artifact. In a later analysis, a clonal expansion index was calculated for each public chain from normalized within-repertoire ranks of inferred template counts. In a later analysis, generation probabilities were computed using a VDJ recombination model fitted to out-of-frame rearrangements, and the results were checked against IGoR. In a later analysis, hypergeometric tests were used to score TCR-TCR, TCR-HLA and TCR-CMV co-occurrence, with a repertoire-size bias correction applied to TCR pairs. False discovery rates were estimated in a later analysis by permuting HLA or CMV assignments 20 times. In a later analysis, co-occurring TCRs were grouped using DBSCAN, and TCRdist sequence similarity was added for clustering within HLA-allele-positive subsets. Repertoires with fewer than 30,000 or more than 120,000 public chains, plus five repertoires with anomalous nucleotide sharing, were excluded from co-occurrence clustering. TCRdb mirrors the immuneACCESS table, restricted to in-frame sequences. Some clones are absent from its copies; in checked studies, under half trace to an unresolved V gene, and the reason for the others is unknown. The V and J calls and the clone size are those of that table, but D and trimming were determined from the DNA. The sample contains around 150,000 clones, 60% to 80% of them found a single time. More than 1.4% of the sample is held by the ten biggest clonotypes.

The cohort consisted of 650 to 700 healthy bone marrow donors. At the time of sampling, every cohort member was nominally healthy, though immune exposures that went unrecorded were likely present. The donor was CMV seronegative and was included in the group of 352 seronegative cohort members. Each donor provided a peripheral blood sample, and peripheral blood mononuclear cells were used for TCR beta sequencing. The Qiagen DNeasy Blood Extraction Kit was used to extract genomic DNA from the blood cell samples. The sequence derives from a male donor in good health and CMV-seronegative. What was sequenced was PBMCs. The chain is made from TRBV4-3 and TRBJ1-2; tentative D gene TRBD1, with 6 bases matching. The CDR3 loop reads CASSPHRDYGYTF. The DNA is as follows: TGCGCCAGCAGCCCCCACAGGGATTATGGCTACACCTTC.